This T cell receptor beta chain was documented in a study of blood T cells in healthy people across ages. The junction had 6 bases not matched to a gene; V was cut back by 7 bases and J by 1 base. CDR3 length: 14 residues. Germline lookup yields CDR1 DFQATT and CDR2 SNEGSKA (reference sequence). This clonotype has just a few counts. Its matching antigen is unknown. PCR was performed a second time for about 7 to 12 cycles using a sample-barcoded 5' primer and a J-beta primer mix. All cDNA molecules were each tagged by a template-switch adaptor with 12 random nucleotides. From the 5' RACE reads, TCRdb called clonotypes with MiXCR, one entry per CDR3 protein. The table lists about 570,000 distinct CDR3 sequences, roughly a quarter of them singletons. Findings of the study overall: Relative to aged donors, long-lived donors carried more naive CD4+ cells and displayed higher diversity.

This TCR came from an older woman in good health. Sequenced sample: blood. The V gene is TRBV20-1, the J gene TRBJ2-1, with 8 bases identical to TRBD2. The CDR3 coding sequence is TGCAGTGGAGGTGGCGGGGGGTCCTACAATGAGCAGTTCTTC. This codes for CSGGGGGSYNEQFF.